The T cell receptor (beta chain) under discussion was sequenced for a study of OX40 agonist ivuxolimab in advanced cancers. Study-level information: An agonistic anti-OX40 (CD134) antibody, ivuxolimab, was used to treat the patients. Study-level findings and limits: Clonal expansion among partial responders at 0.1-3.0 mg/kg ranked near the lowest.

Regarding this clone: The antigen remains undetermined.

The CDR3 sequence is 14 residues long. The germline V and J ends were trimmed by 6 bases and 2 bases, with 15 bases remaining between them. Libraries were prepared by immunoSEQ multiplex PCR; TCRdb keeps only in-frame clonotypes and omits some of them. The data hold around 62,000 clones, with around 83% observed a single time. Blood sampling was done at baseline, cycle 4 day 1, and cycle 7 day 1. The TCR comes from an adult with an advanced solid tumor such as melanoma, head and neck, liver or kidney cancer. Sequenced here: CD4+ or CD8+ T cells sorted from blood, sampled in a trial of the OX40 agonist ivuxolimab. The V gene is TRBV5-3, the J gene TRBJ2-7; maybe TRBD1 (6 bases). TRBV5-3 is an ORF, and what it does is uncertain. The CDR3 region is CARNPVKGAYEQYF. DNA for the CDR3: TGTGCCAGAAACCCTGTCAAGGGGGCCTACGAGCAGTACTTC.